This T cell receptor (beta chain) stems from a study of T cells and Merkel cell carcinoma outcomes. Germline CDR1 and CDR2: SGHTA and FQGNSA. The V segment lost 5 bases and the J segment 3 bases; nucleotides outside the gene matches: 14. This CDR3 comprises 17 residues. Some clones are missing from TCRdb's copy, which holds only in-frame ones; the method was immunoSEQ multiplex PCR. The profile shows around 1,000 clones, 80% to 90% of them singletons. This clone was seen a single time. The receptor was derived from a human donor with Merkel cell carcinoma. The rearrangement joins TRBV7-2 to TRBJ2-3; TRBD2 agrees at 7 bases. The sample consisted of tumor tissue from Merkel cell carcinoma. The CDR3 coding sequence is TGTGCCAGCAGCCCCCACCCGGCGGGAGCGGGGACAGATACGCAGTATTTT. Its protein product is CASSPHPAGAGTDTQYF.